This TCR beta chain was sequenced in a study of blood T cell repertoires in COVID-19. Seattle researchers signed up patients amid active infection and tracked them longitudinally. Repertoires were generated with immunoSEQ multiplex PCR, while TCRdb's copy carries only in-frame clones and drops some. This table holds 150,000 to 200,000 clones, 85% to 95% found once. This CDR3 is 16 amino acids long. With 2 bases clipped from V and 0 bases from J, the junction kept 4 bases outside the gene matches. CDR1 and CDR2 from the germline V gene are MDHEN and SYDVKM. The J gene is TRBJ2-3, the V gene TRBV28, with 8 positions matching TRBD1. The TCR originated in a man aged 25-45 years with COVID-19, enrolled during active disease. Source material: peripheral blood. The CDR3 sequence is CASSLLQGASTDTQYF. The CDR3 DNA follows: TGTGCCAGCAGTTTACTCCAGGGGGCCAGCACAGATACGCAGTATTTT.